The entry below gives a single TCR beta chain sequence along with its context. Germline assignment: CDR1 LGHNA and CDR2 YNFKEQ. CDR3 length: 16 residues. Trimming at V came to 2 bases and at J to 4 bases, leaving 6 bases not matched to a gene. These data are taken from a study of T cell responses to AZD1222 COVID-19 vaccine. Assay: immunoSEQ multiplex PCR; the TCRdb copy retains only in-frame clones and omits some. Among some 180,000 clones, about 93% were seen once, and the ten largest hold approximately 0.98%. The receptor was isolated from an adult who received the MenACWY meningococcal vaccine as a control. The J gene is TRBJ2-3, the V gene TRBV4-2; 10 positions match TRBD2. Sample: peripheral blood, taken 28 days after the second dose of the MenACWY control vaccine. CDR3 sequence (DNA): TGTGCCAGCAGCCAACAAAGCGGGGGGGCGTCAGATACGCAGTATTTT. It is translated as CASSQQSGGASDTQYF.